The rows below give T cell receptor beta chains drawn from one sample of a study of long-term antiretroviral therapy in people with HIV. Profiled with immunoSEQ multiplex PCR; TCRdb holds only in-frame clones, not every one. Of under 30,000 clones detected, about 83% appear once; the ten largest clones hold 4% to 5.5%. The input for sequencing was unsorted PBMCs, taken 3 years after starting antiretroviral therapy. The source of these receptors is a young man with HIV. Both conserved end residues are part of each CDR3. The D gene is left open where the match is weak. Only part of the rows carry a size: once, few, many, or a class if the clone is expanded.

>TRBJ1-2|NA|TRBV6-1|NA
CASLDVGRRYYGYTF
TGTGCCAGCCTTGATGTGGGGAGGCGGTACTATGGCTACACCTTC
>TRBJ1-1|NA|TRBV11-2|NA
CASSLDGGTEAFF
TGTGCCAGCAGCTTAGATGGGGGAACTGAAGCTTTCTTT
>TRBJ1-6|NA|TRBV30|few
CAWTDRSSYNSPLHF
TGTGCCTGGACTGACAGAAGCTCCTATAATTCACCCCTCCACTTT
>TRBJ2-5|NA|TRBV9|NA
CASSVGGQETQYF
TGTGCCAGCAGCGTAGGAGGTCAAGAGACCCAGTACTTC
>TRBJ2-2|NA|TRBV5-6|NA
CASSHQGGRTGELFF
TGTGCCAGCAGCCACCAGGGAGGTCGCACCGGGGAGCTGTTTTTT
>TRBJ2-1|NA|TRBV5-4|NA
CASSLLEDGKFF
TGTGCCAGCAGCTTGCTCGAGGACGGAAAGTTCTTC
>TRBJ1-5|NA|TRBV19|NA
CASSGADVDQPQHF
TGTGCCAGTAGTGGGGCCGACGTCGATCAGCCCCAGCATTTT
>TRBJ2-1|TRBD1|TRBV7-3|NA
CASSPQGAGLAINEQFF
TGTGCCAGCAGCCCCCAGGGGGCGGGGTTGGCAATCAATGAGCAGTTCTTC
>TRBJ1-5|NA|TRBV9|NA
CASSVGGGLQPQHF
TGTGCCAGCAGCGTAGGGGGGGGGTTACAGCCCCAGCATTTT
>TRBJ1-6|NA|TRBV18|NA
CASSLQTNSPLHF
TGTGCCAGCTCACTTCAGACCAATTCACCTCTCCACTTT
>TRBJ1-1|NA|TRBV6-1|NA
CAIYRGGYTEAFF
TGTGCCATCTATAGGGGGGGGTACACTGAAGCTTTCTTT
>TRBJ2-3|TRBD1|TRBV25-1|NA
CASSEMTGGDTQYF
TGTGCCAGCAGTGAGATGACAGGGGGAGATACGCAGTATTTT
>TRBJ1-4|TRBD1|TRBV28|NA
CASSFPGTGLNEKLFF
TGTGCCAGCAGTTTTCCCGGGACAGGGCTTAATGAAAAACTGTTTTTT
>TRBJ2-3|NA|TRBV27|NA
CASSFKSTDTQYF
TGTGCCAGCAGTTTCAAGAGCACAGATACGCAGTATTTT
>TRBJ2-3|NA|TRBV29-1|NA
CSDSRDFLGTDTQYF
TGCAGCGATTCCCGGGACTTCCTTGGCACAGATACGCAGTATTTT
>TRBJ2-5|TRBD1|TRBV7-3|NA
CASSMTGGGETQYF
TGTGCCAGCAGCATGACAGGGGGAGGAGAGACCCAGTACTTC
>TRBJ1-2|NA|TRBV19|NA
CASSRLYGYTF
TGTGCCAGTAGTAGGCTCTATGGCTACACCTTC
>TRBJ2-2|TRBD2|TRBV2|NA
CASRVTSVRGELFF
TGTGCCAGCAGGGTAACTAGCGTTCGGGGGGAGCTGTTTTTT
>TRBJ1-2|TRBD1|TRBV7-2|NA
CASSLVGTGRGYTF
TGTGCCAGCAGCTTGGTAGGGACAGGGAGAGGCTACACCTTC
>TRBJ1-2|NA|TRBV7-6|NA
CASSSGTQYGYTF
TGTGCCAGCAGCTCCGGGACACAGTATGGCTACACCTTC
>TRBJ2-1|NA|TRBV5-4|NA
CASSLSSYNEQFF
TGTGCCAGCAGCCTCAGCTCCTACAATGAGCAGTTCTTC
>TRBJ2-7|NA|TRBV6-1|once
CASSEQGLNLYEQYF
TGTGCCAGCAGTGAACAGGGACTGAACCTCTACGAGCAGTACTTC
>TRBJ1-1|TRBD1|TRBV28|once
CASSRGRLEAFF
TGTGCCAGCAGCAGGGGGCGGTTGGAAGCTTTCTTT
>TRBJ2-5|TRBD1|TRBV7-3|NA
CASSLQTGDQETQYF
TGTGCCAGCAGCTTACAAACAGGGGATCAAGAGACCCAGTACTTC
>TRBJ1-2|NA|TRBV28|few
CASSPVLFGYTF
TGTGCCAGCAGCCCAGTACTTTTTGGCTACACCTTC
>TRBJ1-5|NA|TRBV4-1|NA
CASSQVSPSNQPQHF
TGCGCCAGCAGCCAAGTAAGTCCAAGCAATCAGCCCCAGCATTTT
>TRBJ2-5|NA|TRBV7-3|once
CASSLGVQETQYF
TGTGCCAGCAGCTTAGGGGTTCAAGAGACCCAGTACTTC
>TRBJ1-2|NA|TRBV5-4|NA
CASSPAGANYGYTF
TGTGCCAGCAGCCCGGCGGGGGCTAACTATGGCTACACCTTC
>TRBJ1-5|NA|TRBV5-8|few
CASSLDAGSEPQHF
TGTGCCAGCAGCTTGGACGCCGGATCAGAGCCCCAGCATTTT
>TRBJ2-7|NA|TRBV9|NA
CASSVNSRDGGFYEQYF
TGTGCCAGCAGCGTTAACTCCCGGGACGGAGGGTTCTACGAGCAGTACTTC
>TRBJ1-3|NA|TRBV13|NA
CASSWADSSGNTIYF
TGTGCCAGCAGCTGGGCGGACAGCTCTGGAAACACCATATATTTT
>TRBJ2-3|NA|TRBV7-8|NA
CASSLGGNEASQYF
TGTGCCAGCAGCTTAGGGGGGAATGAGGCGTCGCAGTATTTT
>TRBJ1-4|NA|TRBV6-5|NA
CASSYDTGRNEKLFF
TGTGCCAGCAGTTACGATACAGGGCGGAATGAAAAACTGTTTTTT
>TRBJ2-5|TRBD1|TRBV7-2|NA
CASSQNRGRQETQYF
TGTGCCAGCAGCCAGAACAGGGGAAGGCAGGAGACCCAGTACTTC
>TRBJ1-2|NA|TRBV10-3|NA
CAISQPGSQDGYTF
TGTGCCATCAGTCAACCGGGGTCCCAAGATGGCTACACCTTC
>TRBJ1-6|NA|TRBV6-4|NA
CASSRDIKSPLHF
TGTGCCAGCAGCCGGGACATTAAATCACCCCTCCACTTT
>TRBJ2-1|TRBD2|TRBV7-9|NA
CASSIIWTSGGAGGNEQFF
TGTGCCAGCAGCATTATCTGGACTAGCGGGGGGGCAGGGGGCAATGAGCAGTTCTTC
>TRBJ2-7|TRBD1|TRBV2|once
CASSPFTTGDEQYF
TGTGCCAGCAGTCCCTTTACGACAGGGGACGAGCAGTACTTC
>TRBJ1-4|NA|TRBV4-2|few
CASSPDRDTNEKLFF
TGTGCCAGCAGCCCGGACCGTGACACGAATGAAAAACTGTTTTTT
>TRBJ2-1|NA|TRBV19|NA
CASSHGGGNEQFF
TGTGCCAGTAGTCATGGCGGAGGCAATGAGCAGTTCTTC
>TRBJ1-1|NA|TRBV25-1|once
CASSFSTSGGNTEAFF
TGTGCCAGCAGTTTTAGTACCTCAGGCGGGAACACTGAAGCTTTCTTT
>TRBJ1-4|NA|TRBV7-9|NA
CASSLIGTNEKLFF
TGTGCCAGCAGCTTAATAGGGACTAATGAAAAACTGTTTTTT